This is a list of T cell receptor beta chains from one sample in a study of cytomegalovirus exposure and HLA in healthy donors. TCRdb's table, derived via immunoSEQ multiplex PCR, lists solely in-frame clones and lacks some. The table records some 150,000 clones, roughly three quarters of them present only once. The source material was PBMCs. Every receptor here comes from a man aged 55 to 70 in good health and CMV-seronegative. The conserved cysteine and the conserved F or W are not part of the CDR3 here. Fields, in order: V gene, D gene, CDR3 protein. A D gene is named only where the DNA matches it firmly.

V gene: TRBV2; D gene: TRBD1; CDR3 protein: ASSNPGQGDQPQH
V gene: TRBV19; D gene: TRBD2; CDR3 protein: ASRGGLADYEQY
V gene: TRBV19; D gene: TRBD1; CDR3 protein: ASSMDRDYYGYT
V gene: TRBV5-6; D gene: TRBD1; CDR3 protein: ASSWDRSSYEQY
V gene: TRBV5-1; D gene: TRBD2; CDR3 protein: ASSSLSGSRETQY
V gene: TRBV5-6; D gene: TRBD1; CDR3 protein: ASSQGATGGIYEAF
V gene: TRBV6-1; D gene: NA; CDR3 protein: ASSETVYSNQPQH
V gene: TRBV4-3; D gene: TRBD2; CDR3 protein: ASSHRTPTSATETQY
V gene: TRBV19; D gene: TRBD1; CDR3 protein: ATTDRGQDEQY
V gene: TRBV19; D gene: TRBD2; CDR3 protein: ASSIVGGRAGGELF
V gene: TRBV28; D gene: NA; CDR3 protein: ASSPSRGAQY
V gene: TRBV10-1; D gene: TRBD2; CDR3 protein: ASGGLAGSTTDTQY
V gene: TRBV6-1; D gene: NA; CDR3 protein: ASSVIGRTARGFQY
V gene: TRBV30; D gene: NA; CDR3 protein: AWSAGSITEAF
V gene: TRBV5-1; D gene: TRBD1; CDR3 protein: ASSSIPGTGGGETQY
V gene: TRBV30; D gene: NA; CDR3 protein: AWAPGGGNNSPLH
V gene: TRBV5-8; D gene: TRBD1; CDR3 protein: ASSHIGQGGETQY
V gene: TRBV10-3; D gene: TRBD2; CDR3 protein: AISVSLAGSSYEQY
V gene: TRBV19; D gene: NA; CDR3 protein: ASSINRNSPEAF
V gene: TRBV28; D gene: NA; CDR3 protein: ASSPRRVAKAGELF
V gene: TRBV27; D gene: NA; CDR3 protein: ASTPFSISQGEQY
V gene: TRBV30; D gene: TRBD1; CDR3 protein: AWMGRDREMRGYT
V gene: TRBV28; D gene: TRBD1; CDR3 protein: ASSFRDSLFVEQY
V gene: TRBV4-1; D gene: NA; CDR3 protein: ASSQPRTANYEQY
V gene: TRBV5-1; D gene: NA; CDR3 protein: ASSFSSKNEKLF
V gene: TRBV7-8; D gene: NA; CDR3 protein: ASTRDNSGNTIY
V gene: TRBV30; D gene: NA; CDR3 protein: AWSVLGNTEAF
V gene: TRBV7-3; D gene: NA; CDR3 protein: ASRTRGGTEAF
V gene: TRBV11-2; D gene: NA; CDR3 protein: ASSPQPLAGRRITDTQY
V gene: TRBV18; D gene: TRBD1; CDR3 protein: ASSSDRGGQPQH
V gene: TRBV5-4; D gene: TRBD2; CDR3 protein: ASSRTSGGSYEQY
V gene: TRBV6-5; D gene: NA; CDR3 protein: ASSYSGGFTDTQY
V gene: TRBV2; D gene: NA; CDR3 protein: ASKFGQNTGELF
V gene: TRBV7-2; D gene: TRBD2; CDR3 protein: ASSPQTSGDYNEQF
V gene: TRBV7-9; D gene: TRBD2; CDR3 protein: ASTGGTRVGLSGANVLT